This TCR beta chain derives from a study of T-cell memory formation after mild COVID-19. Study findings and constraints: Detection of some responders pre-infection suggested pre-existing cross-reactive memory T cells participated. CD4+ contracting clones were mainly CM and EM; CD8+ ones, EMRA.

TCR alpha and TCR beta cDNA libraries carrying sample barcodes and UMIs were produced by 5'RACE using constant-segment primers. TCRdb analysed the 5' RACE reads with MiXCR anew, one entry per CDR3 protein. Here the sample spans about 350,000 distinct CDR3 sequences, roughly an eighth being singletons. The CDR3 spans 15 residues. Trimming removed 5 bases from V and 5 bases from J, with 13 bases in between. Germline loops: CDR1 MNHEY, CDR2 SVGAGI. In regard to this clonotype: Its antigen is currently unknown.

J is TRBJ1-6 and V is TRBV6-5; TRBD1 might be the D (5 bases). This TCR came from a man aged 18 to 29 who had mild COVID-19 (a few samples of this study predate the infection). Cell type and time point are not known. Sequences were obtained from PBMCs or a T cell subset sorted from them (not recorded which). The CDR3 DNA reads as TGTGCCAGCAGTGACCACGGGGGGAATAATTCACCCCTCCACTTT. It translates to CASSDHGGNNSPLHF.